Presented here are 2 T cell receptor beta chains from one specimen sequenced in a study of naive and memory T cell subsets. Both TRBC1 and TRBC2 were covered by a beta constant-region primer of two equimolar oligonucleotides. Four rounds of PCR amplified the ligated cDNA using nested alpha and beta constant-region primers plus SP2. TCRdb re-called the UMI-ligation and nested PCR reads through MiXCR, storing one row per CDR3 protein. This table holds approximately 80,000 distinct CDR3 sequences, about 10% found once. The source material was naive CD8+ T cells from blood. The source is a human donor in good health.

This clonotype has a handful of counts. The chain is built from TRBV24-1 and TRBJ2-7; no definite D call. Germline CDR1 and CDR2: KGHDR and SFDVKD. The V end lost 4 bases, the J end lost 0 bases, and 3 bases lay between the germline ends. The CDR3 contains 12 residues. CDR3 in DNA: TGTGCCACCAGTGACAACTCCTACGAGCAGTACTTC. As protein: CATSDNSYEQYF.

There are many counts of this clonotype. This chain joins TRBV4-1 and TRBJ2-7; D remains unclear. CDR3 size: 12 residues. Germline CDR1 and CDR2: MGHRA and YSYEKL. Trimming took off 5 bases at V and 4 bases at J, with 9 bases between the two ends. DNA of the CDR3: TGCGCCAGCAGCTCCGAGAGGTACGAGCAGTACTTC. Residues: CASSSERYEQYF.